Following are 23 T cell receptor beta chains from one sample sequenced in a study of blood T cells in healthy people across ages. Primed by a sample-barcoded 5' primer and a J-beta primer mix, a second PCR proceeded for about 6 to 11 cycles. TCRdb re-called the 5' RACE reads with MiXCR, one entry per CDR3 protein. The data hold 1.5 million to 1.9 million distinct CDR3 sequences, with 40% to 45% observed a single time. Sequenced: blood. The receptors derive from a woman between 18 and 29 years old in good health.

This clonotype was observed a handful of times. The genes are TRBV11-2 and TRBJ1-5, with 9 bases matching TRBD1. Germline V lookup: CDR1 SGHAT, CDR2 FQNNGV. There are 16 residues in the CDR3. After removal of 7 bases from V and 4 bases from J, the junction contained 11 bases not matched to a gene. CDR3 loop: CASTEGQGTLNQPQHF. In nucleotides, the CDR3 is TGTGCCAGCACGGAAGGACAGGGGACATTAAATCAGCCCCAGCATTTT.

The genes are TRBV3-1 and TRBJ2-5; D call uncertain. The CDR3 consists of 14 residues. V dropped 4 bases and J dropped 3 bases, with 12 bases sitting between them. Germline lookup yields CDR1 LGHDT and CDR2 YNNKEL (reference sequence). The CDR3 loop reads CASSPLLVEETQYF. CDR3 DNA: TGTGCCAGCAGCCCTCTTCTCGTGGAAGAGACCCAGTACTTC.

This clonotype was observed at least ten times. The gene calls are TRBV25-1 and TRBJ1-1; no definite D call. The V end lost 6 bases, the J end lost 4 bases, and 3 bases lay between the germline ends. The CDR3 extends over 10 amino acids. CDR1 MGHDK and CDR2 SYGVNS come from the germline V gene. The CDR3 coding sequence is TGTGCCAGCAGCGGCACTGAAGCTTTCTTT. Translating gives CASSGTEAFF.

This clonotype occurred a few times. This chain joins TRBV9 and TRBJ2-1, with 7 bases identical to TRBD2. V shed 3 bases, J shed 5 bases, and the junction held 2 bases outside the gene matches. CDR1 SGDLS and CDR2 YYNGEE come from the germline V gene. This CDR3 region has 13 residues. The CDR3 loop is CASSGGSNNEQFF. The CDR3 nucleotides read TGTGCCAGCAGCGGCGGGAGCAACAATGAGCAGTTCTTC. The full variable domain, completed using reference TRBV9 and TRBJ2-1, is DSGVTQTPKHLITATGQRVTLRCSPRSGDLSVYWYQQSLDQGLQFLIQYYNGEERAKGNILERFSAQQFPDLHSELNLSSLELGDSALYFCASSGGSNNEQFFGPGTRLTVL.

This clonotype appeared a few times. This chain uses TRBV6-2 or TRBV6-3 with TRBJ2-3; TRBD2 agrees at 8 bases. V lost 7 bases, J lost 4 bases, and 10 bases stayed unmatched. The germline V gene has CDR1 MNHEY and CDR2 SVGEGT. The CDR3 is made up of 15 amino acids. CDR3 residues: CASTQVERESDTQYF. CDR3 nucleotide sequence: TGTGCCAGCACCCAGGTCGAGCGGGAGTCAGATACGCAGTATTTT.

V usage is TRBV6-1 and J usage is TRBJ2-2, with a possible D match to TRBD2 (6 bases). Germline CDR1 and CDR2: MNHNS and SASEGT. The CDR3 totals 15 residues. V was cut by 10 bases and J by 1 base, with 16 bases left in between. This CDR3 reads CATSRGTLNTGELFF. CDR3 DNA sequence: TGTGCCACCAGCAGAGGGACTCTGAACACCGGGGAGCTGTTTTTT.

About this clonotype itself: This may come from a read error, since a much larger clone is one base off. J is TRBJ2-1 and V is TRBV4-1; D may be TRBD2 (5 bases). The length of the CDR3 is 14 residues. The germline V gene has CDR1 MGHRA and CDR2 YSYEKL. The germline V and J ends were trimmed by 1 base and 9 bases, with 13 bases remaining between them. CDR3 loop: CASSQGLLGSEQFF. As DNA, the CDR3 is TGCGCCAGCAGCCAAGGCCTACTTGGGAGTGAGCAGTTCTTC.

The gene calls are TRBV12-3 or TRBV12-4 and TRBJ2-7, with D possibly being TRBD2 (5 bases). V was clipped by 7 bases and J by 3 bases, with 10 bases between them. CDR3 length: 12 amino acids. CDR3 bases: TGTGCCAGCACCGGGAACAACTACGAGCAGTACTTC. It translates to CASTGNNYEQYF.

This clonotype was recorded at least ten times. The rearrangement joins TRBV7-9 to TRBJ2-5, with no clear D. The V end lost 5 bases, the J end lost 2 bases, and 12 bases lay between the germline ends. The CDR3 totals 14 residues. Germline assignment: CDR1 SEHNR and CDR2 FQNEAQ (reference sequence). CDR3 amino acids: CASSRSTGQETQYF. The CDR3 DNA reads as TGTGCCAGCAGCCGATCAACTGGGCAAGAGACCCAGTACTTC.

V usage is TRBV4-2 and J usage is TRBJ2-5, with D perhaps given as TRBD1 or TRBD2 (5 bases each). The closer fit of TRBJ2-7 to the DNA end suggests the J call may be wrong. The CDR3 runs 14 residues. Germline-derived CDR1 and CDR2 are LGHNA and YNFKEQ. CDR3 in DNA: TGTGCCAGCAGACGGGACGCCGGACCCTACGAGCAGTACTTC. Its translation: CASRRDAGPYEQYF.

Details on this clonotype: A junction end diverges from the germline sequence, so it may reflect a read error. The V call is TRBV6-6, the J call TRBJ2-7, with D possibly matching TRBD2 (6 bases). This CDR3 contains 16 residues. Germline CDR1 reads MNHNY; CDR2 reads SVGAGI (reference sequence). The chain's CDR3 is CASSYHRGISSDEQYF. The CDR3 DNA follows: TGTGCCAGCAGTTACCATCGCGGGATATCCTCCGACGAGCAGTACTTC.

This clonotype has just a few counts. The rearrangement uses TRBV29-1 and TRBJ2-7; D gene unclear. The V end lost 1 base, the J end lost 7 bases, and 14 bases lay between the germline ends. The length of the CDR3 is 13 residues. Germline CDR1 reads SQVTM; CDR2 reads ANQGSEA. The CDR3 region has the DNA TGCAGCGTTGAAGGCTCACGGTTCGGGGAGCAGTACTTC. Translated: CSVEGSRFGEQYF.

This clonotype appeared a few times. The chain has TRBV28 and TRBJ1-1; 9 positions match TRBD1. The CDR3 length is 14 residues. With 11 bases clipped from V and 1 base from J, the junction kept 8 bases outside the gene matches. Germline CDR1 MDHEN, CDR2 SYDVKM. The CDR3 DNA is TGTGCCGGCCGGACAGGGGCATCGAACACTGAAGCTTTCTTT. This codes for CAGRTGASNTEAFF.

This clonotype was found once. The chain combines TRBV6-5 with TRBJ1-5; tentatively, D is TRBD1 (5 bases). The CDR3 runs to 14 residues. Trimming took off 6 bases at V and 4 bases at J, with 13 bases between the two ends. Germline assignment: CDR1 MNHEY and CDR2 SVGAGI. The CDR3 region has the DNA TGTGCCAGCAGCACCGGGACTGAGAATCAGCCCCAGCATTTT. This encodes CASSTGTENQPQHF.

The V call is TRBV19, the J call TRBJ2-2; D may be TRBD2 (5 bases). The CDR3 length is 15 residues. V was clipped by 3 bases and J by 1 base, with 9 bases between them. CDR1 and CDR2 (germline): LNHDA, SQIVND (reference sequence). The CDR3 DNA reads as TGTGCCAGTAGTATGACGGGGTTGAACACCGGGGAGCTGTTTTTT. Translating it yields CASSMTGLNTGELFF.

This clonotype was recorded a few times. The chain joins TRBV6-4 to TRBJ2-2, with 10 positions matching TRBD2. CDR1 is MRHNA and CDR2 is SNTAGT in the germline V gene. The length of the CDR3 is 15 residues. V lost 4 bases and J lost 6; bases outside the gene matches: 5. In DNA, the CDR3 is TGTGCCAGCAGTGCTCTAGCGGGAGAGGCCGGGGAGCTGTTTTTT. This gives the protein CASSALAGEAGELFF.

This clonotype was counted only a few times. CDR3: CASSQTGVQETQYF. The CDR3 region has the DNA TGTGCCAGCAGCCAAACTGGGGTCCAAGAGACCCAGTACTTC. The chain has TRBV4-2 and TRBJ2-5; no clear D. Germline values: CDR1 LGHNA, CDR2 YNFKEQ. Trimming cost V 2 bases and J 1 base, with 8 bases left between them. This CDR3 spans 14 amino acids.

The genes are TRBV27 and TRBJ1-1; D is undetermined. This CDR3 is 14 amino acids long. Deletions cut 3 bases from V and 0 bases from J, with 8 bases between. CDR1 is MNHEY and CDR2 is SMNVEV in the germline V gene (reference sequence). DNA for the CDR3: TGTGCCAGCAGTTTTTCTTCCTTGAACACTGAAGCTTTCTTT. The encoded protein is CASSFSSLNTEAFF.

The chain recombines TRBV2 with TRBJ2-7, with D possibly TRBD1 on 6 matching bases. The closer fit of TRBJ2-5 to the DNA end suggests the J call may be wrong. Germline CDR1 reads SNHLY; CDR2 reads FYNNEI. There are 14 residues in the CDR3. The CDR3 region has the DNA TGTGCCAGCAGTGAAAATACAGGGAGTGAGACCCAGTACTTC. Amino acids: CASSENTGSETQYF.

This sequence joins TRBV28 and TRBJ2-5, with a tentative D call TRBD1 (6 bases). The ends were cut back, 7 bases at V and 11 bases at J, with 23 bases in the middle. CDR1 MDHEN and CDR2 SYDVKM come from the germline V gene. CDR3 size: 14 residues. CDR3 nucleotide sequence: TGTGCCAGCAATCTGGGGGCGCAGGGTAATGAGCAGTACTTC. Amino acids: CASNLGAQGNEQYF.

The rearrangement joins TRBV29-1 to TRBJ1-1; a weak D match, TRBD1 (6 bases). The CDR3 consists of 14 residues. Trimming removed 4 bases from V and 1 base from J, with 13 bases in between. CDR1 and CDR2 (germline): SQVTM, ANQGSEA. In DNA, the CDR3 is TGCAGCGTTGCGGGGGGCGCGGCGAACACTGAAGCTTTCTTT. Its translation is CSVAGGAANTEAFF.

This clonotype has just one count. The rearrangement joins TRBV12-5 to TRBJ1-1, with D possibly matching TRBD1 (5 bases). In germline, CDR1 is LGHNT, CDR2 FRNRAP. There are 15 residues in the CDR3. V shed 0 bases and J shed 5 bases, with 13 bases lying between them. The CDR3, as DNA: TGTGCTAGTGGTTTGGTACCGGGGCCTGGGACTGAAGCTTTCTTT. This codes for CASGLVPGPGTEAFF. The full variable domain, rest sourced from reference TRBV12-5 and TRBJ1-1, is DARVTQTPRHKVTEMGQEVTMRCQPILGHNTVFWYRQTMMQGLELLAYFRNRAPLDDSGMPKDRFSAEMPDATLATLKIQPSEPRDSAVYFCASGLVPGPGTEAFFGQGTRLTVV.

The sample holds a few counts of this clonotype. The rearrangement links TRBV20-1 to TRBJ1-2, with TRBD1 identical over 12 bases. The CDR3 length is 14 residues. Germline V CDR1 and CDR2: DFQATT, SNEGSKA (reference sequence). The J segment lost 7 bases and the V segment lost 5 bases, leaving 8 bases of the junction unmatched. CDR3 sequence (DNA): TGCAGTGCTTTAAAGGGACAGGGGGCGGGTGGCTACACCTTC. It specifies CSALKGQGAGGYTF.